This TCR beta chain came from a study of blood T cell repertoires in COVID-19. The overall study: Some COVID-19 samples were acute and others convalescent; all came from the United States, Italy and Spain.

The V gene's germline CDR1 is SGHRS and CDR2 YFSETQ. This CDR3 has 15 residues. The V segment lost 0 bases and the J segment 4 bases; nucleotides outside the gene matches: 6. TCRdb keeps only in-frame clones here, not all; method: immunoSEQ multiplex PCR. The top ten hold 4% to 5.5% of the sample, which has around 98,000 clones, 70% to 90% seen once. Sequenced material: peripheral blood. The chain carries TRBV5-1 and TRBJ1-1; 7 bases align to TRBD1. The clonotype originates from a man aged 70-80 years with acute or convalescent COVID-19. The CDR3 DNA reads TGCGCCAGCAGCTTGGGACAGGGCGGCAGCACTGAAGCTTTCTTT. This translates into CASSLGQGGSTEAFF. The entire variable domain, with the rest obtained from reference TRBV5-1 and TRBJ1-1, is as follows: KAGVTQTPRYLIKTRGQQVTLSCSPISGHRSVSWYQQTPGQGLQFLFEYFSETQRNKGNFPGRFSGRQFSNSRSEMNVSTLELGDSALYLCASSLGQGGSTEAFFGQGTRLTVV.